Each of the 6 T cell receptor beta chains below was sequenced from the same sample in a study of OX40 agonist ivuxolimab in advanced cancers. Assay: immunoSEQ multiplex PCR; the TCRdb copy retains only in-frame clones and omits some. The sample holds around 37,000 clones, roughly four fifths seen once. The sequencing used CD4+ or CD8+ T cells sorted from blood, collected in a trial of the OX40 agonist ivuxolimab. All receptors come from an adult with an advanced solid tumor such as melanoma, head and neck, liver or kidney cancer.

This clone was recorded a few times. The chain carries TRBV9 and TRBJ2-2, with 8 positions matching TRBD2. Per germline, CDR1 SGDLS and CDR2 YYNGEE. Germline trimming cut 4 bases from V and 5 bases from J; bases unmatched to any gene: 7. There are 15 residues in the CDR3. The DNA of the CDR3 is TGTGCCAGCAGCCCCGGGACTAGGGATACCGGGGAGCTGTTTTTT. Translation gives CASSPGTRDTGELFF.

This clone was observed a few times. The chain links TRBV7-2 to TRBJ2-7, with 7 bases identical to TRBD2. The V gene end was trimmed by 2 bases and the J gene end by 5 bases; junction bases not matched to a gene: 12. The CDR3 is 16 residues long. Germline loops: CDR1 SGHTA, CDR2 FQGNSA. In DNA, the CDR3 is TGTGCCAGCAGCTTAAGAGAGGCGGGAGAGGGGCACGAGCAGTACTTC. Protein: CASSLREAGEGHEQYF.

This chain links TRBV7-9 with TRBJ2-5; D unresolved. The CDR3 extends over 15 amino acids. Per the germline V gene, CDR1 is SEHNR and CDR2 is FQNEAQ (reference sequence). V was pared by 5 bases and J by 1 base, with 14 bases between. The CDR3 DNA reads TGTGCCAGCAGCCCTATAGTAATAAGCCAAGAGACCCAGTACTTC. Its translation: CASSPIVISQETQYF.

This chain uses TRBV14 with TRBJ2-4, with unresolved D. With 4 bases removed from V and 9 bases from J, the gap between germline ends came to 13 bases. The CDR3 runs 13 residues. The germline V gene has CDR1 SGHDN and CDR2 FVKESK. The CDR3 sequence: CASSPLISSIQYF. In DNA, the CDR3 is TGTGCCAGCAGCCCCCTAATATCAAGCATTCAGTACTTC.

V is TRBV28 and J is TRBJ2-7, with D possibly TRBD1 on 6 matching bases. This CDR3 is built from 15 residues. Between the trimmed V and J ends, which lost 5 bases and 6 bases, there was a span of 20 bases. Germline V gene data show CDR1 as MDHEN and CDR2 as SYDVKM. CDR3 residues: CASSLWTVWASEQYF. The CDR3 DNA follows: TGTGCCAGCAGTCTTTGGACAGTCTGGGCCTCCGAGCAGTACTTC. Using reference TRBV28 and TRBJ2-7 for the parts outside the CDR3, the full variable domain is DVKVTQSSRYLVKRTGEKVFLECVQDMDHENMFWYRQDPGLGLRLIYFSYDVKMKEKGDIPEGYSVSREKKERFSLILESASTNQTSMYLCASSLWTVWASEQYFGPGTRLTVT.

The chain carries TRBV5-1 and TRBJ1-4; no reliable D call. This CDR3 has 14 residues. Germline-derived CDR1 and CDR2 are SGHRS and YFSETQ. Between the trimmed V and J ends, which lost 0 bases and 4 bases, there was a span of 7 bases. The CDR3 here is CASSLDSINEKLFF. Written as DNA, the CDR3 is TGCGCCAGCAGCTTGGACAGTATTAATGAAAAACTGTTTTTT.